This entry lists 32 T cell receptor beta chains sequenced from one sample in a study of PD-L1 blockade in urothelial cancer. Using immunoSEQ multiplex PCR, the repertoire was profiled, and TCRdb retains in-frame clones only, with some absent. The sample gives about 74,000 clones, under 90% of which show up once; roughly 4.5% is in the top ten. Sequenced here: PBMCs, sampled around atezolizumab (anti-PD-L1) treatment. All receptors come from a man between 65 and 80 years old with urothelial cancer.

The V call is TRBV27, the J call TRBJ2-3; D might be TRBD1 (5 bases). The germline V and J ends were trimmed by 8 bases and 1 base, with 25 bases remaining between them. The CDR3 length is 18 residues. Per germline, CDR1 MNHEY and CDR2 SMNVEV (reference sequence). For the CDR3, the DNA is TGTGCCAGCTACAGGTTCCCTTCGGATCTGATGGGCACAGATACGCAGTATTTT. Its translation: CASYRFPSDLMGTDTQYF.

The gene calls are TRBV25-1 and TRBJ2-7, with D possibly being TRBD2 (6 bases). Germline CDR1 and CDR2: MGHDK and SYGVNS. The CDR3 loop spans 13 amino acids. V was shortened by 7 bases and J by 3 bases, with 13 bases between the two germline ends. The CDR3 sequence is CASMGGVNYEQYF. The CDR3 DNA reads as TGTGCCAGCATGGGGGGAGTCAACTACGAGCAGTACTTC.

This chain uses TRBV5-4 with TRBJ1-5; D uncertain. V lost 0 bases and J 3 bases, leaving 7 bases between the germline ends. The CDR3 has 14 amino acids. Germline CDR1 SGHNT, CDR2 YYREEE (reference sequence). The CDR3 DNA follows: TGTGCCAGCAGCTTGGGAGGCCTCAATCAGCCCCAGCATTTT. This gives the protein CASSLGGLNQPQHF.

This rearrangement joins TRBV7-3 to TRBJ2-2; a possible D gene is TRBD2 (6 bases). Trimming left V 8 bases short and J 0 bases short, with 10 bases between. The CDR3 extends over 14 amino acids. The germline V gene encodes CDR1 SGHTA and CDR2 FQGTGA. The CDR3 DNA is TGTGCCAGCGGCCCGGGAGCGAACACCGGGGAGCTGTTTTTT. Amino acid sequence: CASGPGANTGELFF.

V and J are TRBV7-3 and TRBJ2-2; unclear D gene. Germline CDR1 is SGHTA and CDR2 is FQGTGA. V was clipped by 4 bases and J by 5 bases, with 11 bases between them. This CDR3 spans 14 amino acids. CDR3 in amino acids: CASSSTLGTGELFF. The DNA of the CDR3 is TGTGCCAGCAGCTCCACGCTAGGAACCGGGGAGCTGTTTTTT. The whole variable domain, filled in from reference TRBV7-3 and TRBJ2-2, reads GAGVSQTPSNKVTEKGKYVELRCDPISGHTALYWYRQSLGQGPEFLIYFQGTGAADDSGLPNDRFFAVRPEGSVSTLKIQRTERGDSAVYLCASSSTLGTGELFFGEGSRLTVL.

This clone was seen a handful of times. The rearrangement joins TRBV27 to TRBJ1-5; 7 nucleotides align to TRBD1. The junction had 17 bases not matched to a gene; V was cut back by 5 bases and J by 16 bases. The germline V gene encodes CDR1 MNHEY and CDR2 SMNVEV (reference sequence). CDR3 size: 14 residues. CDR3 sequence: CASSPQGQSLRSHF. CDR3 DNA sequence: TGTGCCAGCAGTCCACAGGGACAGTCCCTGCGTTCTCATTTT.

The chain links TRBV7-9 to TRBJ2-1, with TRBD2 identical over 8 bases. The CDR3 has 17 residues. V lost 1 base to trimming and J lost 10 bases; unmatched junction nucleotides: 15. Per germline, CDR1 SEHNR and CDR2 FQNEAQ (reference sequence). The CDR3 coding sequence is TGTGCCAGCAGCTTAGGTCTCAGAGCGGGAGCCCCGGTGGAGCAGTTCTTC. Amino acid sequence: CASSLGLRAGAPVEQFF.

The chain employs TRBV7-3 and TRBJ2-5; TRBD2 agrees at 9 bases. Trimming cost V 2 bases and J 4 bases; bases outside gene matches: 5. The CDR3 loop spans 15 amino acids. Looked up from germline, CDR1 is SGHTA and CDR2 is FQGTGA. DNA for the CDR3: TGTGCCAGCAGCTTAGGGCTAGCGGGATTAGAGACCCAGTACTTC. Translated: CASSLGLAGLETQYF.

The V call is TRBV19, the J call TRBJ2-3; 12 nucleotides match TRBD1. Germline assignment: CDR1 LNHDA and CDR2 SQIVND (reference sequence). The CDR3 is made up of 15 amino acids. V shed 5 bases and J 6 bases; nucleotides not matched to a gene: 6. CDR3 nucleotide sequence: TGTGCCAGTAGTGGAGGGACAGGGGGCCGCGATACGCAGTATTTT. It yields the protein CASSGGTGGRDTQYF.

CDR3: CASSPLSDTQYF. CDR3 nucleotide sequence: TGTGCCAGCAGCCCACTATCAGATACGCAGTATTTT. The genes are TRBV5-5 and TRBJ2-3, with D unresolved. CDR1 is SGHKS, CDR2 YYEKEE, per germline (reference sequence). V was pared by 4 bases and J by 4 bases, with 7 bases between. The CDR3 is 12 residues long.

The genes are TRBV6-5 and TRBJ1-6; D is unclear. V lost 5 bases and J lost 5, with 10 bases in between. CDR3 length: 14 residues. CDR1 is MNHEY, CDR2 SVGAGI, per germline. CDR3 DNA sequence: TGTGCCAGCAGTCACGGGAAAGATAATTCACCCCTCCACTTT. Encoded protein: CASSHGKDNSPLHF.

This clone was observed a few times. The rearrangement joins TRBV28 to TRBJ1-2; possible D gene TRBD1, 5 bases. CDR1 and CDR2 (germline): MDHEN, SYDVKM. The CDR3 spans 11 residues. Trimming cost V 6 bases and J 3 bases, with 5 bases left between them. CDR3: CASSRDYGYTF. CDR3 DNA: TGTGCCAGCAGCAGGGACTATGGCTACACCTTC.

As DNA, the CDR3 is TGCGCCAGCAGCACCTGGACAGAAGATACGCAGTATTTT. Translated, it gives CASSTWTEDTQYF. The chain uses TRBV5-1 and TRBJ2-3; the D gene is possibly TRBD1 (6 bases). CDR3 length equals 13 residues. From germline, CDR1 is SGHRS and CDR2 YFSETQ. V was clipped by 4 bases and J by 5 bases, with 11 bases between them.

V is TRBV14 and J is TRBJ2-1, with 9 bases aligning to TRBD2. Trimming removed 4 bases from V and 4 bases from J; junction bases left unmatched: 14. The CDR3 sequence is 18 residues long. The germline CDR1 and CDR2 sequences are SGHDN and FVKESK. The CDR3 nucleotides are TGTGCCAGCAGCCTCGATAGCGGGAGAGGCAAAAGGTACAATGAGCAGTTCTTC. Amino acid sequence: CASSLDSGRGKRYNEQFF.

The rearrangement joins TRBV4-2 to TRBJ2-1; TRBD2 matches 10 bases. The CDR3 extends over 17 amino acids. With 0 bases clipped from V and 0 bases from J, the junction kept 2 bases outside the gene matches. The germline gives CDR1 LGHNA, CDR2 YNFKEQ. The DNA for the CDR3 is TGTGCCAGCAGCCAAGATCTAGCGGGAGCCTCCTACAATGAGCAGTTCTTC. As protein: CASSQDLAGASYNEQFF.

The chain couples TRBV6-5 to TRBJ1-1; possible D gene TRBD1, 5 bases. Germline loops: CDR1 MNHEY, CDR2 SVGAGI. This CDR3 comprises 15 residues. Trimming removed 7 bases from V and 3 bases from J, with 18 bases in between. This chain's CDR3 is CASTGGVNRDTEAFF. CDR3 bases: TGTGCCAGCACGGGGGGGGTTAATAGGGACACTGAAGCTTTCTTT.

V is TRBV19 and J is TRBJ1-5, with D tentatively TRBD1 (5 bases). This CDR3 contains 13 residues. The germline V gene has CDR1 LNHDA and CDR2 SQIVND (reference sequence). Trimming shortened V by 5 bases and J by 4 bases, and 9 bases separated the two germline ends. CDR3 in DNA: TGTGCCAGTAGTTTTCAGGGAAATCAGCCCCAGCATTTT. Amino acids: CASSFQGNQPQHF.

This sequence joins TRBV5-3 and TRBJ2-1, with 8 bases identical to TRBD2. TRBV5-3 is filed as an ORF, its function uncertain. This CDR3 is 15 amino acids long. The V and J ends lost 4 bases and 3 bases, in that order; junction bases with no gene match: 6. CDR3 protein: CARSGGGRVYNEQFF. The CDR3 nucleotides read TGTGCCAGAAGCGGCGGGGGGAGGGTCTACAATGAGCAGTTCTTC.

Only one count was recorded for this clone. The rearrangement uses TRBV5-1 and TRBJ2-1; 9 positions agree with TRBD2. The ends lost 4 bases at V and 0 bases at J; junction bases unmatched: 8. The V gene's germline CDR1 is SGHRS and CDR2 YFSETQ. The CDR3 runs 17 residues. Written as DNA, the CDR3 is TGCGCCAGCAGCCCCCTAGGACTAGCGAACTCCTACAATGAGCAGTTCTTC. This encodes CASSPLGLANSYNEQFF.

The chain combines TRBV28 with TRBJ2-1, with 14 bases identical to TRBD2. The CDR3 runs to 14 residues. Germline CDR1 is MDHEN and CDR2 is SYDVKM. V shed 5 bases, J shed 14 bases, and the junction held 8 bases outside the gene matches. For the CDR3, the DNA is TGTGCCAGCAGTCCTCCGGGACTAGCGGGAGAGGAGTTCTTC. This gives the protein CASSPPGLAGEEFF.

This sequence joins TRBV6-5 and TRBJ1-2, with 7 bases aligning to TRBD1. Germline CDR1 is MNHEY and CDR2 is SVGAGI. The J segment lost 2 bases and the V segment lost 4 bases, leaving 4 bases of the junction unmatched. The CDR3 is 14 amino acids. For the CDR3, the DNA is TGTGCCAGCAGTTCCGGGGGACAGAACTATGGCTACACCTTC. Translated: CASSSGGQNYGYTF.

This sequence joins TRBV27 and TRBJ1-2; unclear D gene. The CDR3 runs 14 residues. The V end lost 2 bases, the J end lost 4 bases, and 11 bases lay between the germline ends. Per the germline V gene, CDR1 is MNHEY and CDR2 is SMNVEV (reference sequence). The CDR3, as DNA: TGTGCCAGCAGTTTAGCGGCGGGATCCTATGGCTACACCTTC. This codes for CASSLAAGSYGYTF.

In DNA, the CDR3 is TGTGCCATCAGTGAGCGGGGTACTCCCAACGAGCAGTACTTC. This codes for CAISERGTPNEQYF. This chain uses TRBV10-3 with TRBJ2-7, with D tentatively TRBD2 (5 bases). This CDR3 is built from 14 residues. CDR1 and CDR2 (germline): ENHRY, SYGVKD. V dropped 2 bases and J dropped 5 bases, with 13 bases sitting between them.

This chain joins TRBV28 and TRBJ2-7, with 8 bases fitting TRBD2. Germline-derived CDR1 and CDR2 are MDHEN and SYDVKM. Germline trimming cut 7 bases from V and 4 bases from J; bases unmatched to any gene: 6. The CDR3 has 13 amino acids. CDR3 in DNA: TGTGCCAGCAAGGCGCGGGAGGAATACGAGCAGTACTTC. Translating it yields CASKAREEYEQYF.

This clone occurred a few times. Written as DNA, the CDR3 is TGTGCTGGGGGACTAGCGGGAGGGCGGAGCACAGATACGCAGTATTTT. Protein sequence: CAGGLAGGRSTDTQYF. The chain uses TRBV30 and TRBJ2-3; TRBD2 aligns across 16 bases. There are 16 residues in the CDR3. Germline CDR1 GTSNPN, CDR2 SVGIG (reference sequence).

This clone has a single count. V gene TRBV7-3 combines with J gene TRBJ1-1; 7 nucleotides match TRBD1. Germline V gene data show CDR1 as SGHTA and CDR2 as FQGTGA. The CDR3 is 13 amino acids. Unmatched junction bases numbered 4, after V lost 5 bases and J lost 4 bases. DNA for the CDR3: TGTGCCAGCAGCACAGGGGTCGGCACTGAAGCTTTCTTT. Its translation: CASSTGVGTEAFF.

The CDR3, as DNA: TGTGCCAGCAGGATTCTTAGCGGGAGGGGGTTCACAGATACGCAGTATTTT. It codes for CASRILSGRGFTDTQYF. The J gene is TRBJ2-3, the V gene TRBV27; 11 bases are a match to TRBD2. Germline CDR1 is MNHEY and CDR2 is SMNVEV (reference sequence). The CDR3 is 17 amino acids. J was trimmed by 2 bases and V by 6 bases; bases with no gene match: 10.

CDR3 in DNA: TGTGCCAGCAGGCGACAGGGGGCCGACACTGAAGCTTTCTTT. The encoded protein is CASRRQGADTEAFF. The J gene is TRBJ1-1, the V gene TRBV6-1, with 10 bases aligning to TRBD1. The CDR3 has 14 amino acids. Trimming cost V 6 bases and J 3 bases; bases outside gene matches: 4. In germline, CDR1 is MNHNS, CDR2 SASEGT.

The genes are TRBV9 and TRBJ1-3, with a tentative D call TRBD1 (5 bases). The CDR3 totals 15 residues. V dropped 2 bases and J dropped 1 base, with 10 bases sitting between them. Germline V gene data show CDR1 as SGDLS and CDR2 as YYNGEE. CDR3 in DNA: TGTGCCAGCAGCGTGGGTGGGGGGTCTGGAAACACCATATATTTT. Protein product: CASSVGGGSGNTIYF.

J is TRBJ2-5 and V is TRBV11-3, with 13 bases that match TRBD2. The CDR3 consists of 15 residues. Germline CDR1 SGHNT, CDR2 YENEEA. The V gene end was trimmed by 5 bases and the J gene end by 3 bases; junction bases not matched to a gene: 3. CDR3: CASSPTSGREETQYF. In DNA, the CDR3 is TGTGCCAGCAGCCCCACTAGCGGGAGGGAAGAGACCCAGTACTTC. The whole variable domain, remainder taken from reference TRBV11-3 and TRBJ2-5, is EAGVVQSPRYKIIEKKQPVAFWCNPISGHNTLYWYLQNLGQGPELLIRYENEEAVDDSQLPKDRFSAERLKGVDSTLKIQPAELGDSAVYLCASSPTSGREETQYFGPGTRLLVL.

The J gene is TRBJ2-7, the V gene TRBV6-1; D is unclear. V was pared by 1 base and J by 0 bases, with 4 bases between. CDR1 and CDR2 from the germline V gene are MNHNS and SASEGT. The CDR3 is 13 amino acids. The CDR3 region has the DNA TGTGCCAGCAGTGAAGGTAGCTCCTACGAGCAGTACTTC. Its protein product is CASSEGSSYEQYF.

V and J are TRBV6-1 and TRBJ2-4, with D maybe TRBD1 (5 bases). Looked up from germline, CDR1 is MNHNS and CDR2 is SASEGT. This CDR3 comprises 13 residues. Trimming took off 7 bases at V and 0 bases at J, with 7 bases between the two ends. In nucleotides, the CDR3 is TGTGCCAGCATACAGGAAGCCAAAAACATTCAGTACTTC. Protein: CASIQEAKNIQYF.